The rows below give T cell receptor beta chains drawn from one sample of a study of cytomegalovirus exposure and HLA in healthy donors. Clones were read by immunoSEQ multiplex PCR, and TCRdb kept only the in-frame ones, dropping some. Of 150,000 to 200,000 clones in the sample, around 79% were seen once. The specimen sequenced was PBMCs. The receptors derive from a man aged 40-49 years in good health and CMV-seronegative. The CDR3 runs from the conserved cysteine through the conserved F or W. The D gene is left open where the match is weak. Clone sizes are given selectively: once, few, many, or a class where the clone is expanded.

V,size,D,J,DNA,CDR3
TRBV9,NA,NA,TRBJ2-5,TGTGCCAGCAGCGTAGGACAGTTGAAAGAGACCCAGTACTTC,CASSVGQLKETQYF
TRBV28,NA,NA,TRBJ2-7,TGTGCCAGCACCCCTCCGGGAGTTGTCTACGAGCAGTACTTC,CASTPPGVVYEQYF
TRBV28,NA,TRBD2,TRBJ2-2,TGTGCCATAACGGGAGGTGGCACCGGGGAGCTGTTTTTT,CAITGGGTGELFF
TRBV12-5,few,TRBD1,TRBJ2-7,TGTGCTAGTGGTTTGGGTCCCAGAAGCCACGACAGGGAAACCTACGAGCAGTACTTC,CASGLGPRSHDRETYEQYF
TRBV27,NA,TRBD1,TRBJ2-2,TGTGCCAGCAGTTCAGGGACAGGTAACACCGGGGAGCTGTTTTTT,CASSSGTGNTGELFF
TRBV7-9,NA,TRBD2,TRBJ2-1,TGTGCCAGCAGCTCCCGAGCGGGAGAGACCTACAATGAGCAGTTCTTC,CASSSRAGETYNEQFF
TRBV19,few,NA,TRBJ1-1,TGTGCCAGTAGTTCAGGGCCGAACACTGAAGCTTTCTTT,CASSSGPNTEAFF
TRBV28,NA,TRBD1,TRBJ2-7,TGTGCCAGCAGTTTATTAGGGGACAGGGACAAGGAATACGAGCAGTACTTC,CASSLLGDRDKEYEQYF
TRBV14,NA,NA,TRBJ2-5,TGTGCCAGCAGCCAGGTAACGGGAGCAGAGACCCAGTACTTC,CASSQVTGAETQYF
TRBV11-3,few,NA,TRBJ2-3,TGTGCCAGCAGCTCAGGACAAAGCACAGATACGCAGTATTTT,CASSSGQSTDTQYF
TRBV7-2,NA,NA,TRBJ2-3,TGTGCCAGCAGCTGGGCGGGCGGCTTCACAGATACGCAGTATTTT,CASSWAGGFTDTQYF
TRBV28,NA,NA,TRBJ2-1,TGTGCCACCCTTTACAATGAGCAGTTCTTC,CATLYNEQFF
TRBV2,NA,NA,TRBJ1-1,TGTGCCAGCAGTGTGGCGGTGAACACTGAAGCTTTCTTT,CASSVAVNTEAFF
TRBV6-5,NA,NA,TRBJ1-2,TGTGCCAGCAGTCAGGGTTATGGCTACACCTTC,CASSQGYGYTF
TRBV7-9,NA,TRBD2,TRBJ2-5,TGTGCCAGCAGCCGGGGACTAGCGGGAACGCCGGGAGAGACCCAGTACTTC,CASSRGLAGTPGETQYF
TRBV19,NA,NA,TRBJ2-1,TGTGCCAGTAACCCGGTTCCAGGCAATGAGCAGTTCTTC,CASNPVPGNEQFF